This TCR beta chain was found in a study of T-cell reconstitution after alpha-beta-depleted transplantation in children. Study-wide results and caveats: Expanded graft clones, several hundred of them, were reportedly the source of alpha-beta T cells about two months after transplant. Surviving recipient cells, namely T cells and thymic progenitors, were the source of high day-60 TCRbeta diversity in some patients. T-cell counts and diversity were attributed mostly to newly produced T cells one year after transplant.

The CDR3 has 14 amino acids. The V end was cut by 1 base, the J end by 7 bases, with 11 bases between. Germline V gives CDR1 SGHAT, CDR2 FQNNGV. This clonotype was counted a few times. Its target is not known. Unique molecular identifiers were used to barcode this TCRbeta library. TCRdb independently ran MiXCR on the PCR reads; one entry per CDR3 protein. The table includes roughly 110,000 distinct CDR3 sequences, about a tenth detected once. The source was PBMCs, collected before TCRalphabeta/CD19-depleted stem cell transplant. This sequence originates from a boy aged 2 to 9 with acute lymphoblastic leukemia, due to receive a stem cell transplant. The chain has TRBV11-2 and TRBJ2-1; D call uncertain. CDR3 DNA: TGTGCCAGCAGCTTAGTCACCTTAGGGAATGAGCAGTTCTTC. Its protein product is CASSLVTLGNEQFF.